Below are 23 T cell receptor beta chains sequenced from a single sample in a study of cytomegalovirus exposure and HLA in healthy donors. In the PCR, 60 Vbeta and 13 Jbeta primers were used. Sequencing was performed with immunoSEQ multiplex PCR; in TCRdb, only in-frame clones are kept and a portion is missing. In the table there are 150,000 to 200,000 clones, roughly three quarters of which are singletons. What was sequenced was PBMCs. The receptors were gathered from a woman aged 50 to 60 in good health and CMV-seronegative.

In this sample, this clone turned up a few times. CDR3 protein: CASSLGAGGGNQPQHF. As DNA, the CDR3 is TGTGCCAGCAGCTTAGGGGCAGGGGGCGGCAATCAGCCCCAGCATTTT. V and J are TRBV11-2 and TRBJ1-5; 8 nucleotides match TRBD1. The CDR3 spans 16 residues. The J segment lost 2 bases and the V segment lost 1 base, leaving 4 bases of the junction unmatched. Per germline, CDR1 SGHAT and CDR2 FQNNGV.

In its sample, this clone was seen a few times. The chain combines TRBV6-6 with TRBJ2-2; weak D call: TRBD2 (5 bases). The CDR3 is 14 amino acids. Trimming shortened V by 6 bases and J by 5 bases, and 13 bases separated the two germline ends. In germline, CDR1 is MNHNY, CDR2 SVGAGI (reference sequence). The CDR3 DNA reads as TGTGCCAGCAGCCGGGGTTGGGAGACCGGGGAGCTGTTTTTT. The encoded protein is CASSRGWETGELFF.

This clone was counted a few times. The J gene is TRBJ2-7, the V gene TRBV4-3; 7 bases are a match to TRBD2. This CDR3 has 15 residues. The V gene's germline CDR1 is LGHNA and CDR2 YSLEER. V lost 0 bases, J lost 0 bases, and 2 bases stayed unmatched. CDR3 DNA sequence: TGCGCCAGCAGCCAAGAGGGGGGGAGCTCCTACGAGCAGTACTTC. It translates to CASSQEGGSSYEQYF.

This clone occurred once. V usage is TRBV11-2 and J usage is TRBJ2-2; D is perhaps TRBD1 (5 bases). The CDR3 contains 15 residues. Trimming left V 3 bases short and J 2 bases short, with 10 bases between. Germline CDR1 SGHAT, CDR2 FQNNGV. CDR3 in amino acids: CASSFDRVNTGELFF. The CDR3 DNA sequence: TGTGCCAGCAGCTTTGACAGAGTTAACACCGGGGAGCTGTTTTTT.

The chain recombines TRBV15 with TRBJ1-4, with 7 bases fitting TRBD1. Trimming cost V 0 bases and J 8 bases; bases outside gene matches: 6. Germline V CDR1 and CDR2: LNHNV, YYDKDF (reference sequence). The CDR3 has 15 residues. CDR3 sequence: CATSRDTTRGEKLFF. CDR3 DNA: TGTGCCACCAGCAGAGATACAACCAGGGGGGAAAAACTGTTTTTT.

The chain has TRBV21-1 and TRBJ2-5; TRBD2, the table's D call, was not compared with the DNA. TRBV21-1 is recorded as a pseudogene. The CDR3 consists of 13 residues. CDR3 DNA: TGTGCCAGCCCGCACCCTAGCGGGGGGCCCTGGTACTTC. Translation: CASPHPSGGPWYF.

This clone occurred once. V usage is TRBV7-2 and J usage is TRBJ2-1; unclear D gene. V lost 1 base, J lost 9 bases, and 19 bases lay in between. Germline V gene data show CDR1 as SGHTA and CDR2 as FQGNSA. This CDR3 is built from 16 residues. CDR3 loop: CASSLDGRSPRSEQFF. DNA of the CDR3: TGTGCCAGCAGCTTAGACGGCCGTTCCCCGAGGAGTGAGCAGTTCTTC.

The V call is TRBV5-1, the J call TRBJ2-4, with D possibly being TRBD1 (5 bases). The germline gives CDR1 SGHRS, CDR2 YFSETQ. V lost 5 bases, J lost 5 bases, and 14 bases lay in between. The length of the CDR3 is 14 residues. CDR3 sequence reads: CASRDGAQENIQYF. The CDR3 nucleotides read TGCGCCAGCAGGGATGGGGCCCAAGAAAACATTCAGTACTTC. Filled out from reference TRBV5-1 and TRBJ2-4, the complete variable domain reads KAGVTQTPRYLIKTRGQQVTLSCSPISGHRSVSWYQQTPGQGLQFLFEYFSETQRNKGNFPGRFSGRQFSNSRSEMNVSTLELGDSALYLCASRDGAQENIQYFGAGTRLSVL.

This rearrangement joins TRBV19 to TRBJ1-1; possibly TRBD1 for D (6 bases). The germline V and J ends were trimmed by 1 base and 10 bases, with 16 bases remaining between them. CDR3 length: 14 residues. Per germline, CDR1 LNHDA and CDR2 SQIVND (reference sequence). This CDR3 is CASSIAHQGRGAFF. The DNA of the CDR3 is TGTGCCAGTAGTATAGCCCACCAGGGGAGGGGAGCTTTCTTT.

The V gene is TRBV10-3, the J gene TRBJ1-1; maybe TRBD1 (6 bases). This CDR3 region has 15 residues. The V end was cut by 4 bases, the J end by 0 bases, with 12 bases between. CDR1 ENHRY and CDR2 SYGVKD come from the germline V gene. CDR3 sequence: CAISVSGVMNTEAFF. CDR3 sequence (DNA): TGTGCCATCAGTGTCTCAGGGGTTATGAACACTGAAGCTTTCTTT.

This chain uses TRBV7-2 with TRBJ1-2; 9 positions agree with TRBD1. The CDR3 has 14 amino acids. CDR1 is SGHTA and CDR2 is FQGNSA in the germline V gene. Trimming at V came to 6 bases and at J to 7 bases, leaving 9 bases not matched to a gene. CDR3: CASSSGTGSFGYTF. The CDR3 bases are TGTGCCAGCAGTTCCGGGACAGGGAGTTTTGGCTACACCTTC.

This CDR3 is CASSIEEGQGKSGLSGKGYNEQFF. The CDR3 region has the DNA TGTGCCAGTAGTATAGAAGAGGGACAGGGAAAATCGGGCCTAAGTGGGAAAGGCTACAATGAGCAGTTCTTC. This sequence joins TRBV19 and TRBJ2-1, with TRBD1 matching over 9 bases. The germline V gene encodes CDR1 LNHDA and CDR2 SQIVND (reference sequence). The ends lost 0 bases at V and 3 bases at J; junction bases unmatched: 27. The CDR3 length is 24 residues.

The genes are TRBV6-4 and TRBJ2-3, with 9 bases aligning to TRBD1. Unmatched junction bases numbered 11, after V lost 6 bases and J lost 7 bases. CDR3 size: 15 residues. Germline V gives CDR1 MRHNA, CDR2 SNTAGT. CDR3 in DNA: TGTGCCAGCAGCCCGGGACAGGGTTTGAAAAATACGCAGTATTTT. Translated: CASSPGQGLKNTQYF.

V gene TRBV6-1 combines with J gene TRBJ2-7; 8 bases align to TRBD2. V lost 3 bases to trimming and J lost 2 bases; unmatched junction nucleotides: 6. This CDR3 contains 15 residues. The germline V gene encodes CDR1 MNHNS and CDR2 SASEGT. CDR3: CASSEWLAGPYEQYF. DNA of the CDR3: TGTGCCAGCAGTGAGTGGCTAGCGGGCCCCTACGAGCAGTACTTC.

This chain connects TRBV6-6 to TRBJ1-2; no clear D. Trimming left V 5 bases short and J 2 bases short, with 12 bases between. The germline CDR1 and CDR2 sequences are MNHNY and SVGAGI (reference sequence). The CDR3 runs to 14 residues. Here the CDR3 reads CASSQVQANYGYTF. In nucleotides, the CDR3 is TGTGCCAGCAGTCAAGTTCAGGCCAACTATGGCTACACCTTC.

This chain joins TRBV7-3 and TRBJ2-1, with no clear D. The CDR3 is 12 residues long. V lost 4 bases to trimming and J lost 10 bases, with 11 bases between them. Germline V CDR1 and CDR2: SGHTA, FQGTGA. Here the CDR3 reads CASSYPILEQFF. The CDR3 coding sequence is TGTGCCAGCAGCTATCCTATCCTGGAGCAGTTCTTC.

The chain links TRBV7-2 to TRBJ1-1; TRBD1 agrees at 9 bases. Germline-derived CDR1 and CDR2 are SGHTA and FQGNSA. With V trimmed by 5 bases and J by 4 bases, 14 bases remained unmatched. The CDR3 is made up of 17 amino acids. The CDR3 DNA reads as TGTGCCAGCAGCAACACGGCCGCGACAGGGGGGTCCACTGAAGCTTTCTTT. This translates into CASSNTAATGGSTEAFF. The full variable domain, its missing parts supplied by reference TRBV7-2 and TRBJ1-1, is GAGVSQSPSNKVTEKGKDVELRCDPISGHTALYWYRQSLGQGLEFLIYFQGNSAPDKSGLPSDRFSAERTGGSVSTLTIQRTQQEDSAVYLCASSNTAATGGSTEAFFGQGTRLTVV.

The chain carries TRBV19 and TRBJ2-2; 8 bases are shared with TRBD1. Trimming at V came to 5 bases and at J to 8 bases, leaving 7 bases not matched to a gene. Looked up from germline, CDR1 is LNHDA and CDR2 is SQIVND (reference sequence). The CDR3 sequence is 14 residues long. CDR3 DNA: TGTGCCAGTAGTCCCGACAGGGGAAGGGGGGAGCTGTTTTTT. Its translation: CASSPDRGRGELFF.

The chain links TRBV6-1 to TRBJ2-5; D is undetermined. The J call is in doubt because the DNA end fits TRBJ2-7 better. Germline V CDR1 and CDR2: MNHNS, SASEGT. The CDR3 contains 14 residues. CDR3 amino acids: CASSELGQSYEQYF. For the CDR3, the DNA is TGTGCCAGCAGTGAACTAGGCCAGTCCTACGAGCAGTACTTC.

This chain uses TRBV5-1 with TRBJ1-1, with D possibly being TRBD1 (5 bases). The V end was cut by 4 bases, the J end by 3 bases, with 16 bases between. The CDR3 sequence is 15 residues long. Germline assignment: CDR1 SGHRS and CDR2 YFSETQ. CDR3 region: CASSALRGEYTEAFF. For the CDR3, the DNA is TGCGCCAGCAGCGCACTGCGGGGGGAATACACTGAAGCTTTCTTT.

This clone was observed a single time. The V call is TRBV6-4, the J call TRBJ2-1, with 10 bases matching TRBD2. CDR3 length: 17 residues. With 6 bases clipped from V and 3 bases from J, the junction kept 11 bases outside the gene matches. Germline V CDR1 and CDR2: MRHNA, SNTAGT. The CDR3, as DNA: TGTGCCAGCAGCGTCCCCCTAGCGGGAGTATACTACAATGAGCAGTTCTTC. Encoded protein: CASSVPLAGVYYNEQFF.

The chain couples TRBV6-5 to TRBJ2-2, with 10 bases aligning to TRBD1. CDR1 MNHEY and CDR2 SVGAGI come from the germline V gene. CDR3 length: 15 residues. Trimming at V came to 4 bases and at J to 2 bases, leaving 1 base not matched to a gene. The DNA of the CDR3 is TGTGCCAGCAGTTGGGACAGGGGAAACACCGGGGAGCTGTTTTTT. It translates to CASSWDRGNTGELFF.

This clone was seen a single time. The rearrangement joins TRBV15 to TRBJ1-1, with 10 nucleotides matching TRBD1. Per germline, CDR1 LNHNV and CDR2 YYDKDF (reference sequence). This CDR3 contains 16 residues. Trimming removed 5 bases from V and 2 bases from J; junction bases left unmatched: 8. CDR3 amino acids: CATSGPGQGYNTEAFF. The CDR3 nucleotides read TGTGCCACCAGCGGGCCGGGACAGGGGTATAACACTGAAGCTTTCTTT.